These 8 T cell receptor beta chains originate from one sample sequenced in a study of prognosis after radiotherapy for stage I lung cancer. Genomic DNA served as the source from which two-round multiplex PCR generated TCR beta CDR3 amplicons. Used in first-round PCR were primers specific to each TRBV and TRBJ gene. TCRdb redid the calling of the multiplex PCR reads with MiXCR, one entry per CDR3 protein. The sample includes around 51,000 distinct CDR3 sequences, approximately 35% seen only once; the top ten take 9.2%. Source: PBMCs, taken before or after stereotactic body radiation therapy (not recorded which). These TCRs come from a donor of 50 years or more with non-small cell lung cancer.

This clonotype was counted ten times or more. This chain connects TRBV7-2 to TRBJ1-1; the match to TRBD1 covers 7 bases. Germline CDR1 reads SGHTA; CDR2 reads FQGNSA. V lost 2 bases, J lost 4 bases, and 16 bases stayed unmatched. CDR3 length: 18 residues. The CDR3 DNA is TGTGCCAGCAGCTTAAGTATTCCCTTCAGGGGGAGGGTCACTGAAGCTTTCTTT. It is translated as CASSLSIPFRGRVTEAFF.

At least ten counts were recorded for this clonotype. V and J are TRBV12-3 or TRBV12-4 and TRBJ2-6, with D possibly matching TRBD2 (6 bases). V shed 2 bases and J shed 0 bases, with 14 bases lying between them. This CDR3 is built from 18 residues. This CDR3 is CASSLTSGSASGANVLTF. The CDR3 region has the DNA TGTGCCAGCAGTTTAACGAGCGGGTCCGCCTCTGGGGCCAACGTCCTGACTTTC.

By proportion, this clonotype is medium-sized. The V and J genes are TRBV5-1 and TRBJ2-2; 8 bases agree with TRBD1. With 4 bases clipped from V and 1 base from J, the junction kept 9 bases outside the gene matches. The CDR3 has 17 residues. CDR1 is SGHRS, CDR2 YFSETQ, per germline. The CDR3: CASSPNPGQVNTGELFF. The CDR3 nucleotides read TGCGCCAGCAGCCCTAATCCGGGACAGGTGAACACCGGGGAGCTGTTTTTT.

Comments on this clonotype: Given a far larger clone just one base away, this is likely a sequencing read error. The rearrangement links TRBV6-2 or TRBV6-3 to TRBJ2-1; D gene uncertain. The CDR3 is 11 amino acids. Germline V gene lookup returns CDR1 MNHEY and CDR2 SVGEGT. The chain's CDR3 is CAISYGPEQFF. CDR3 nucleotides: TGTGCCATCAGTTACGGCCCGGAGCAGTTCTTC.

Concerning this clonotype: The germline gene is not matched at one end of the junction; a read error may be the cause. J is TRBJ1-1 and V is TRBV5-1; the D gene is possibly TRBD1 (6 bases). Germline CDR1 is SGHRS and CDR2 is YFSETQ. The CDR3 extends over 14 amino acids. The CDR3 is CASSVVTGHTEAFF. CDR3 in DNA: TGTGCCAGCAGCGTAGTGACAGGACACACTGAAGCTTTCTTT.

V and J are TRBV5-1 and TRBJ1-1; D call uncertain. Trimming stripped 4 bases from V and 0 bases from J, with 13 bases between. The CDR3 consists of 15 residues. Germline CDR1 is SGHRS and CDR2 is YFSETQ. The CDR3 DNA follows: TGCGCCAGCAGCCACCCTCAAAGGGTGAACACTGAAGCTTTCTTT. Translation gives CASSHPQRVNTEAFF.

This clonotype was counted many times. The chain recombines TRBV5-1 with TRBJ2-1; D not certain. Germline V lookup: CDR1 SGHRS, CDR2 YFSETQ. V gave up 3 bases and J gave up 6 bases, with 19 bases separating them. The CDR3 totals 16 residues. The CDR3 DNA reads TGCGCCAGCAGCTCCGCCCTTGGGCTACTACTCAATGAGCAGTTCTTC. Translation gives CASSSALGLLLNEQFF.

Notes on this clonotype: With a much larger clone just one base away, this may be a read error. This chain links TRBV27 with TRBJ1-1; D unclear. The CDR3 sequence is 13 residues long. Germline loops: CDR1 MNHEY, CDR2 SMNVEV (reference sequence). CDR3 sequence (DNA): TGTGCCAGCAGTTTTTCCATCGACACTGAAGCTTTATTT. It specifies CASSFSIDTEALF.